The 26 T cell receptor beta chains presented below share a single source sample, sequenced in a study of siplizumab effects on memory and regulatory T cells. The assay was immunoSEQ multiplex PCR, and TCRdb's table has in-frame clones only and misses some. The sample lists 95,000 to 130,000 clones, roughly 94% seen once, with around 1.5% in the top ten. Sequences were obtained from non-Treg CD4+ T cells sorted from blood. The receptors were sampled from a human donor in good health.

The V call is TRBV6-6, the J call TRBJ1-5, with TRBD1 as a possible D gene (6 bases). Trimming took 6 bases from V and 0 from J, leaving 12 bases between them. The CDR3 is made up of 15 amino acids. Germline V lookup: CDR1 MNHNY, CDR2 SVGAGI (reference sequence). The CDR3 DNA reads TGTGCCAGCAGACCAACAGGGTATAGCAATCAGCCCCAGCATTTT. This gives the protein CASRPTGYSNQPQHF.

The chain recombines TRBV28 with TRBJ2-2, with TRBD1 matching over 9 bases. Unmatched junction bases numbered 5, after V lost 2 bases and J lost 7 bases. CDR3 length equals 15 residues. CDR1 and CDR2 from the germline V gene are MDHEN and SYDVKM. CDR3 sequence reads: CASSLIQGARGELFF. The DNA of the CDR3 is TGTGCCAGCAGTTTAATACAGGGGGCACGCGGGGAGCTGTTTTTT.

Comments on this clone: The same CDR3 is also encoded by other DNA sequences in this sample. The gene calls are TRBV2 and TRBJ2-5; D is possibly TRBD1 (5 bases). CDR1 is SNHLY, CDR2 FYNNEI, per germline. The CDR3 totals 14 residues. Trimming took off 4 bases at V and 5 bases at J, with 14 bases between the two ends. The CDR3: CASSVRQGGETQYF. The CDR3 DNA follows: TGTGCCAGCAGTGTAAGGCAGGGTGGGGAGACCCAGTACTTC.

V and J are TRBV6-5 and TRBJ2-2; 7 bases map to TRBD1. This CDR3 is 12 amino acids long. After removal of 4 bases from V and 11 bases from J, the junction contained 4 bases not matched to a gene. Germline V gene lookup returns CDR1 MNHEY and CDR2 SVGAGI. This chain's CDR3 is CASSFDRAELFF. The CDR3 coding sequence is TGTGCCAGCAGTTTCGACAGGGCTGAGCTGTTTTTT.

The chain joins TRBV5-1 to TRBJ1-2; TRBD1 matches at 7 bases. V was pared by 4 bases and J by 3 bases, with 3 bases of the junction left unmatched. The length of the CDR3 is 13 residues. Germline CDR1 and CDR2: SGHRS and YFSETQ. The CDR3 sequence: CASSEQGDYGYTF. CDR3 in DNA: TGCGCCAGCAGCGAGCAGGGGGACTATGGCTACACCTTC.

V gene TRBV2 combines with J gene TRBJ2-3; D unresolved. Trimming removed 4 bases from V and 5 bases from J, with 7 bases in between. Looked up from germline, CDR1 is SNHLY and CDR2 is FYNNEI. The CDR3 extends over 12 amino acids. CDR3 DNA sequence: TGTGCCAGCAGTGTAACGGGAGATACGCAGTATTTT. Protein product: CASSVTGDTQYF.

The chain couples TRBV9 to TRBJ1-2, with 9 bases aligning to TRBD1. The CDR3 is 16 amino acids. The trim removed 4 bases at V and 8 bases at J, leaving 15 bases unmatched. CDR1 and CDR2 (germline): SGDLS, YYNGEE. CDR3 amino acids: CASSQPITGGEHGYTF. In DNA, the CDR3 is TGTGCCAGCAGCCAACCTATAACAGGGGGCGAACACGGCTACACCTTC.

The rearrangement joins TRBV29-1 to TRBJ2-7; 9 bases match TRBD1. V shed 4 bases, J shed 7 bases, and the junction held 5 bases outside the gene matches. CDR1 is SQVTM, CDR2 ANQGSEA, per germline. CDR3 length equals 12 residues. The CDR3 reads CSVGDRDGEQYF. The CDR3 nucleotides are TGCAGCGTTGGGGACAGGGATGGGGAGCAGTACTTC.

The chain links TRBV11-2 to TRBJ2-1, with 11 bases lining up with TRBD2. Germline V CDR1 and CDR2: SGHAT, FQNNGV. The CDR3 length is 18 residues. The trim removed 7 bases at V and 2 bases at J, leaving 13 bases unmatched. The CDR3 sequence is CASTSAYSGRGTYNEQFF. The CDR3 bases are TGTGCCAGCACCTCAGCCTATAGCGGGAGGGGGACCTACAATGAGCAGTTCTTC.

This chain links TRBV5-8 with TRBJ1-5, with 8 bases identical to TRBD1. This CDR3 spans 16 amino acids. CDR1 is SGHTS and CDR2 is YDEGEE in the germline V gene. With 4 bases clipped from V and 7 bases from J, the junction kept 13 bases outside the gene matches. CDR3 residues: CASSHRQGSPRQPQHF. The DNA for the CDR3 is TGTGCCAGCAGCCATCGACAGGGGTCACCCAGGCAGCCCCAGCATTTT. Complete variable domain (other parts from reference TRBV5-8 and TRBJ1-5): EAGVTQSPTHLIKTRGQQATLRCSPISGHTSVYWYQQALGLGLQFLLWYDEGEERNRGNFPPRFSGRQFPNYSSELNVNALELEDSALYLCASSHRQGSPRQPQHFGDGTRLSIL.

The chain uses TRBV6-5 and TRBJ2-7; the D gene is possibly TRBD2 (6 bases). Trimming took 1 base from V and 5 from J, leaving 18 bases between them. CDR1 MNHEY and CDR2 SVGAGI come from the germline V gene. The CDR3 sequence is 16 residues long. The CDR3 sequence is CASSYWVPGGSNEQYF. CDR3 DNA sequence: TGTGCCAGCAGTTACTGGGTTCCCGGGGGAAGCAACGAGCAGTACTTC.

This clone has a handful of counts. CDR3 nucleotides: TGTGCCAGCAGCCGGGACCAGGGCGAGCAGTACTTC. Translating it yields CASSRDQGEQYF. The V gene is TRBV7-8, the J gene TRBJ2-7; D assignment may be TRBD1 or TRBD2 (5 bases each). Germline values: CDR1 SGHVS, CDR2 FQNEAQ. The V end lost 5 bases, the J end lost 6 bases, and 11 bases lay between the germline ends. This CDR3 has 12 amino acids.

This clone was recorded a few times. J is TRBJ1-5 and V is TRBV6-5; D unresolved. This CDR3 contains 12 residues. V was pared by 7 bases and J by 7 bases, with 11 bases between. Per the germline V gene, CDR1 is MNHEY and CDR2 is SVGAGI. In nucleotides, the CDR3 is TGTGCCAGCACCACTTTGGGGCAGCCCCAGCATTTT. This encodes CASTTLGQPQHF.

The chain is built from TRBV5-1 and TRBJ2-5; TRBD2 aligns across 8 bases. CDR1 SGHRS and CDR2 YFSETQ come from the germline V gene. With 4 bases clipped from V and 4 bases from J, the junction kept 3 bases outside the gene matches. The length of the CDR3 is 13 residues. The CDR3 DNA is TGCGCCAGCAGCCCGGGACTAGGAGAGACCCAGTACTTC. It translates to CASSPGLGETQYF.

V is TRBV7-9 and J is TRBJ2-1, with D unclear. The germline V gene has CDR1 SEHNR and CDR2 FQNEAQ (reference sequence). Trimming removed 5 bases from V and 8 bases from J, with 19 bases in between. This CDR3 comprises 15 residues. The CDR3 here is CASSPWRDYIDEQFF. The CDR3 nucleotides are TGTGCCAGCAGCCCGTGGAGAGATTACATTGATGAGCAGTTCTTC.

The gene calls are TRBV5-4 and TRBJ1-4, with 8 bases matching TRBD1. CDR3 length equals 13 residues. V lost 0 bases and J lost 10; bases outside the gene matches: 2. From germline, CDR1 is SGHNT and CDR2 YYREEE (reference sequence). The CDR3 is CASSLEQGGKLFF. The CDR3 nucleotides are TGTGCCAGCAGCTTGGAACAGGGGGGAAAACTGTTTTTT.

The CDR3 nucleotides are TGTGCCATCGCAGCGAGCAGGGTGAACACTGAAGCTTTCTTT. It codes for CAIAASRVNTEAFF. V and J are TRBV6-1 and TRBJ1-1, with a weak D call TRBD1 (5 bases). The CDR3 length is 14 residues. The germline CDR1 and CDR2 sequences are MNHNS and SASEGT. The V end lost 10 bases, the J end lost 0 bases, and 15 bases lay between the germline ends.

The gene calls are TRBV6-6 and TRBJ1-1, with D unresolved. CDR3 length: 14 amino acids. Germline V gene lookup returns CDR1 MNHNY and CDR2 SVGAGI (reference sequence). Trimming cost V 6 bases and J 3 bases, with 14 bases left between them. The CDR3 DNA is TGTGCCAGCAGCATTCAAGGATGGTACACTGAAGCTTTCTTT. Amino acid sequence: CASSIQGWYTEAFF.

The chain couples TRBV4-1 to TRBJ1-4; weak D call: TRBD1 (5 bases). V was shortened by 0 bases and J by 0 bases, with 5 bases between the two germline ends. Germline CDR1 MGHRA, CDR2 YSYEKL. The CDR3 runs to 15 residues. CDR3 amino acids: CASSQEGATNEKLFF. The CDR3 bases are TGCGCCAGCAGCCAAGAGGGGGCAACTAATGAAAAACTGTTTTTT.

V gene TRBV5-1 combines with J gene TRBJ1-4; 7 bases match TRBD1. This CDR3 spans 14 amino acids. The germline CDR1 and CDR2 sequences are SGHRS and YFSETQ. With 2 bases clipped from V and 6 bases from J, the junction kept 4 bases outside the gene matches. The CDR3, as DNA: TGCGCCAGCAGCTTAGGGACAGACTATGAAAAACTGTTTTTT. It translates to CASSLGTDYEKLFF. Together with reference TRBV5-1 and TRBJ1-4, the CDR3 gives the full variable domain: KAGVTQTPRYLIKTRGQQVTLSCSPISGHRSVSWYQQTPGQGLQFLFEYFSETQRNKGNFPGRFSGRQFSNSRSEMNVSTLELGDSALYLCASSLGTDYEKLFFGSGTQLSVL.

CDR3 coding DNA: TGTGCCAGCAGTTTACGGCGCATCTCTGGAAACACCATATATTTT. Translating gives CASSLRRISGNTIYF. This chain connects TRBV28 to TRBJ1-3; D gene uncertain. The germline V gene has CDR1 MDHEN and CDR2 SYDVKM. V was trimmed by 2 bases and J by 0 bases, leaving 8 bases between them. The CDR3 has 15 amino acids. The full variable domain, its missing parts supplied by reference TRBV28 and TRBJ1-3, is DVKVTQSSRYLVKRTGEKVFLECVQDMDHENMFWYRQDPGLGLRLIYFSYDVKMKEKGDIPEGYSVSREKKERFSLILESASTNQTSMYLCASSLRRISGNTIYFGEGSWLTVV.

This chain connects TRBV5-5 to TRBJ1-1; D call uncertain. CDR3 length equals 11 residues. CDR1 and CDR2 (germline): SGHKS, YYEKEE (reference sequence). Between the trimmed V and J ends, which lost 0 bases and 8 bases, there was a span of 5 bases. In nucleotides, the CDR3 is TGTGCCAGCAGCTTGGTACAGGAAGCTTTCTTT. Translating it yields CASSLVQEAFF.

The chain uses TRBV7-2 and TRBJ2-1; 7 bases line up with TRBD2. This CDR3 spans 14 amino acids. CDR1 and CDR2 from the germline V gene are SGHTA and FQGNSA. J was trimmed by 10 bases and V by 2 bases; bases with no gene match: 8. The CDR3: CASSLTAGSVEQFF. CDR3 in DNA: TGTGCCAGCAGCTTAACAGCGGGGTCCGTGGAGCAGTTCTTC.

The V gene is TRBV14, the J gene TRBJ2-5; D may correspond to TRBD1 or TRBD2 (5 bases each). V gave up 8 bases and J gave up 8 bases, with 18 bases separating them. The CDR3 runs to 13 residues. Germline CDR1 is SGHDN and CDR2 is FVKESK. The CDR3 is CASADSGRKTQYF. Here the CDR3 DNA reads TGTGCCAGCGCGGATTCGGGGCGGAAAACCCAGTACTTC.

The gene calls are TRBV11-2 and TRBJ1-4, with D maybe TRBD1 (6 bases). Trimming took off 2 bases at V and 3 bases at J, with 13 bases between the two ends. This CDR3 has 16 amino acids. Per the germline V gene, CDR1 is SGHAT and CDR2 is FQNNGV. The CDR3 is CASSLLAGAANEKLFF. The CDR3 nucleotides are TGTGCCAGCAGCTTATTGGCGGGGGCAGCTAATGAAAAACTGTTTTTT.

This chain connects TRBV5-6 to TRBJ2-1; 9 bases are a match to TRBD2. The CDR3 totals 15 residues. V dropped 3 bases and J dropped 2; count of bases not matched to a gene: 3. CDR1 is SGHDT and CDR2 is YYEEEE in the germline V gene. This chain's CDR3 is CASSSRLAAYNEQFF. The CDR3 region has the DNA TGTGCCAGCAGCTCCCGACTAGCGGCCTACAATGAGCAGTTCTTC.